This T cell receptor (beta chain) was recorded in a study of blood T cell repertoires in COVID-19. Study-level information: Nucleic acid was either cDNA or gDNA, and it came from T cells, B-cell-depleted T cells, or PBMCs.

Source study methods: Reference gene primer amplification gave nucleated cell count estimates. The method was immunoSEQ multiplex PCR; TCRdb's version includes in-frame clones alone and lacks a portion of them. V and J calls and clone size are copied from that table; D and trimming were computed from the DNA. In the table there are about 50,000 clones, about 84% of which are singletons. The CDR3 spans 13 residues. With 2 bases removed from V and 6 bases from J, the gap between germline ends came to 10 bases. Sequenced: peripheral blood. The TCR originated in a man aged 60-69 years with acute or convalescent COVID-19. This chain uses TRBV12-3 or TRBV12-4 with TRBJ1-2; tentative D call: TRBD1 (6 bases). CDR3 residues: CASSLQGPDGYTF. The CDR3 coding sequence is TGTGCCAGCAGTTTACAGGGGCCGGATGGCTACACCTTC.